These T cell receptor beta chains were read from a single sample in a study of blood T cell repertoires in COVID-19. Repertoires were generated with immunoSEQ multiplex PCR, while TCRdb's copy carries only in-frame clones and drops some. The table includes fewer than 400,000 clones, roughly 89% detected once. Sequencing was carried out using peripheral blood. The receptor source for this set is a woman aged 25-40 years with COVID-19, enrolled during active disease. Each CDR3 is given with its conserved first and last residue. A D gene is named only where the DNA matches it firmly.

d_call	v_call	cdr3_length	j_call	cdr3_aa	cdr3_nt
TRBD1	TRBV30	14	TRBJ1-2	CAINRDSLNYGYTF	TGTGCCATCAACCGGGACAGCCTAAACTATGGCTACACCTTC
.	TRBV6-2/TRBV6-3	12	TRBJ1-1	CASSSPAGVAFF	TGTGCCAGCAGTTCCCCTGCAGGGGTGGCTTTCTTT
TRBD1	TRBV18	16	TRBJ1-2	CASSRNIQDRVYGYTF	TGTGCCAGCTCAAGGAATATCCAGGACAGGGTCTATGGCTACACCTTC
TRBD1	TRBV2	15	TRBJ1-5	CASSGGTGGNQPQHF	TGTGCCAGCAGTGGTGGGACAGGGGGGAATCAGCCCCAGCATTTT
.	TRBV3-1/TRBV3-2	13	TRBJ1-2	CASSPQGRAGYTF	TGTGCCAGCAGCCCCCAGGGGAGGGCTGGCTACACCTTC
.	TRBV12-3/TRBV12-4	11	TRBJ2-1	CASSTGNEQFF	TGTGCCAGCAGTACAGGAAATGAGCAGTTCTTC
.	TRBV7-6	15	TRBJ2-6	CASSLGHSGANVLTF	TGTGCCAGCAGCCTAGGGCACTCTGGGGCCAACGTCCTGACTTTC
TRBD2	TRBV19	16	TRBJ2-1	CASSIGLGLALNEQFF	TGTGCCAGTAGTATCGGCCTTGGACTAGCGCTCAATGAGCAGTTCTTC
TRBD1	TRBV7-9	12	TRBJ2-2	CASSSGGRELFF	TGTGCCAGCAGCTCAGGGGGTAGGGAGCTGTTTTTT
.	TRBV3-1/TRBV3-2	16	TRBJ1-6	CASSHPHSGINSPLHF	TGTGCCAGCAGCCATCCCCATTCGGGGATTAATTCACCCCTCCACTTT
TRBD1	TRBV30	13	TRBJ2-7	CAWDTGGAYEQYF	TGTGCCTGGGATACAGGGGGCGCCTACGAGCAGTACTTC
.	TRBV27	14	TRBJ2-5	CASSLATGMETQYF	TGTGCCAGCAGTTTAGCCACAGGGATGGAGACCCAGTACTTC
TRBD1	TRBV4-1	16	TRBJ2-1	CASSTGTGGSYNEQFF	TGCGCCAGCAGCACCGGGACAGGGGGGTCCTACAATGAGCAGTTCTTC
.	TRBV4-2	16	TRBJ2-5	CASSQELVLPQETQYF	TGTGCCAGCAGCCAAGAGTTGGTACTACCACAAGAGACCCAGTACTTC
.	TRBV2	13	TRBJ1-1	CASSGTTNTEAFF	TGTGCCAGCAGTGGGACAACGAACACTGAAGCTTTCTTT
.	TRBV4-1	16	TRBJ1-2	CASSQDRGNTNYGYTF	TGCGCCAGCAGCCAAGATAGGGGGAATACTAACTATGGCTACACCTTC
TRBD1	TRBV6-5	12	TRBJ1-2	CASSRPGGQGAF	TGTGCCAGCAGTCGTCCCGGGGGACAGGGGGCCTTC
.	TRBV7-9	16	TRBJ1-5	CASSLLPAYSNQPQHF	TGTGCCAGCAGCTTACTGCCAGCGTATAGCAATCAGCCCCAGCATTTT